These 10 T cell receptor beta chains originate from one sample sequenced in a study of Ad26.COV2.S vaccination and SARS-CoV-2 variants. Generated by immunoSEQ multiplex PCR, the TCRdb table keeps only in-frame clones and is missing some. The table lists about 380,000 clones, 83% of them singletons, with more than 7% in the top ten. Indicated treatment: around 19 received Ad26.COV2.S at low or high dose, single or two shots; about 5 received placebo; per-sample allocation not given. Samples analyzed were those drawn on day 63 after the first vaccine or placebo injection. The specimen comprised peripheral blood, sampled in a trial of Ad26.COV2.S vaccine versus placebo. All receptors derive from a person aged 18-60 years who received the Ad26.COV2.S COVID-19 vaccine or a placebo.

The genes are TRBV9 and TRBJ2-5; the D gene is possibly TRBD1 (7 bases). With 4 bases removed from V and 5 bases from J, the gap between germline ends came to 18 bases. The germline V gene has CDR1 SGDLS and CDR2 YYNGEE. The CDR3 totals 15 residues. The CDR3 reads CASSPGGSKIETQYF. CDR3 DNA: TGTGCCAGCAGCCCAGGGGGGTCCAAGATCGAGACCCAGTACTTC. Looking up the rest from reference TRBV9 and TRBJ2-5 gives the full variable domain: DSGVTQTPKHLITATGQRVTLRCSPRSGDLSVYWYQQSLDQGLQFLIQYYNGEERAKGNILERFSAQQFPDLHSELNLSSLELGDSALYFCASSPGGSKIETQYFGPGTRLLVL.

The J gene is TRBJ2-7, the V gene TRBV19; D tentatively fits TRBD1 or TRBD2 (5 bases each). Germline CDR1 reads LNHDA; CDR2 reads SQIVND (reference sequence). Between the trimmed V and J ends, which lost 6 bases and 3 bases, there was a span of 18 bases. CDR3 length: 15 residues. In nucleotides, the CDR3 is TGTGCCAGTAGCGACAGACTAATAGGACTCTACGAGCAGTACTTC. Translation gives CASSDRLIGLYEQYF.

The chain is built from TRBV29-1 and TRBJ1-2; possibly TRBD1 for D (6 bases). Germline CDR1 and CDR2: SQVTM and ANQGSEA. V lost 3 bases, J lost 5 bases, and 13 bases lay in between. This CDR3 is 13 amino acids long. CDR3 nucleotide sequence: TGCAGCGTTGAGGGGGGGCTGAAGTATGGCTACACCTTC. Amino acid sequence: CSVEGGLKYGYTF.

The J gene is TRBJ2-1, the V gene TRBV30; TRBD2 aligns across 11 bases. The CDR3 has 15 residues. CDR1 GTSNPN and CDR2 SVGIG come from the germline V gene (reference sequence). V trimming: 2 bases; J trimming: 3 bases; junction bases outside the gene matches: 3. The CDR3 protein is CAWSHGTSGYNEQFF. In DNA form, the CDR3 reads TGTGCCTGGAGTCACGGGACTAGCGGCTACAATGAGCAGTTCTTC.

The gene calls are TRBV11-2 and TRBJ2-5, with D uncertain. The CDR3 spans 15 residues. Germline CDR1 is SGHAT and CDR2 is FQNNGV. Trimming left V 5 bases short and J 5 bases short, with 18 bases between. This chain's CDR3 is CASSPSPQPRETQYF. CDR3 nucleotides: TGTGCCAGCAGCCCTTCCCCTCAGCCGAGGGAGACCCAGTACTTC.

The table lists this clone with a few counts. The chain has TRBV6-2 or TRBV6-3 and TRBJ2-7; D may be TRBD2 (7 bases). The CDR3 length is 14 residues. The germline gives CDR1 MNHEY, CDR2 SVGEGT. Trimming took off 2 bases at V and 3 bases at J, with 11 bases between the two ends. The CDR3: CASSYRGGRYEQYF. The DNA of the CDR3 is TGTGCCAGCAGTTACCGCGGGGGCCGCTACGAGCAGTACTTC.

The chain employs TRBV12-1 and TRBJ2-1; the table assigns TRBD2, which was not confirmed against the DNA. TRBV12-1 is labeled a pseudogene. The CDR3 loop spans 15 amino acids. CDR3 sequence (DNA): TGTGCCAGCAGCTATTGGGAGTCCTGTTTCGATGAGCAGTTCTTC. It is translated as CASSYWESCFDEQFF.

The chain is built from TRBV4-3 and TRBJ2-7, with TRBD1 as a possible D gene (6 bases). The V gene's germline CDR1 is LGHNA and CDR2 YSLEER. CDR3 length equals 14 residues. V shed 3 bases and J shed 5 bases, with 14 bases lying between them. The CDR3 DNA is TGCGCCAGCAGCCATAATGACAGGTACAACGAGCAGTACTTC. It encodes CASSHNDRYNEQYF.

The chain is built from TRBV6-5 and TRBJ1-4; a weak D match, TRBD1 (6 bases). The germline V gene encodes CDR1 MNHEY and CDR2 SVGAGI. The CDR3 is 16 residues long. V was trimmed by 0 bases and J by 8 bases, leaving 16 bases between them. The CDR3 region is CASSYSTGGAREKLFF. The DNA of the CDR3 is TGTGCCAGCAGTTACTCGACTGGGGGGGCGCGCGAAAAACTGTTTTTT.

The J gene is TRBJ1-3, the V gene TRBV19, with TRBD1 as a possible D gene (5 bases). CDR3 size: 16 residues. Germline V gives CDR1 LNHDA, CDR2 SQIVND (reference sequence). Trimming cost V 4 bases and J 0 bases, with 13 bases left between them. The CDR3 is CASSRQQAPSGNTIYF. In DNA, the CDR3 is TGTGCCAGTAGTAGACAACAGGCCCCCTCTGGAAACACCATATATTTT. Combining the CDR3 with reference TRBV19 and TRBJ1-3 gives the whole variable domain DGGITQSPKYLFRKEGQNVTLSCEQNLNHDAMYWYRQDPGQGLRLIYYSQIVNDFQKGDIAEGYSVSREKKESFPLTVTSAQKNPTAFYLCASSRQQAPSGNTIYFGEGSWLTVV.